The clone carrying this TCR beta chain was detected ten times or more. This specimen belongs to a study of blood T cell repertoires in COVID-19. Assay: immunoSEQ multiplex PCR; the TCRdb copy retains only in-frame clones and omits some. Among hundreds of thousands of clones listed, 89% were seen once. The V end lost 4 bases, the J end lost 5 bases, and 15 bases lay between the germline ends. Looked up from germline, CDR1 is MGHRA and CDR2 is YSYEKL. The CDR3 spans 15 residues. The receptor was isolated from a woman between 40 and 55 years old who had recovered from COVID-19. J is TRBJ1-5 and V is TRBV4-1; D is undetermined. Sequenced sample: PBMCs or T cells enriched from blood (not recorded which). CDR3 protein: CASSLGISGDQPQHF. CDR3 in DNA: TGCGCCAGCAGCCTCGGGATTAGTGGGGATCAGCCCCAGCATTTT.